This T cell receptor beta chain was captured by sequencing in a study of cytomegalovirus exposure and HLA in healthy donors. Study-wide results and caveats: Relative to equally common others, HLA-associated TCR beta chains showed greater clonal expansion in a later analysis.

In the PCR, 60 Vbeta and 13 Jbeta primers were used. Using immunoSEQ multiplex PCR, the repertoire was profiled, and TCRdb retains in-frame clones only, with some absent. Of 65,000 to 85,000 clones detected, roughly 80% appear once; the ten largest clones hold around a fifth. With regard to this clone: Its specificity is unknown.

The sequence came from a woman aged 40 to 49 in good health and CMV-seropositive. Sequenced: PBMCs.

CDR3 sequence reads: CASSQDQGLAGKVDTGELFF. CDR3 DNA: TGTGCCAGCAGCCAAGATCAGGGACTAGCGGGAAAGGTGGACACCGGGGAGCTGTTTTTT. This rearrangement joins TRBV4-2 to TRBJ2-2, with TRBD2 matching 13 bases. V gave up 0 bases and J gave up 3 bases; unmatched junction bases: 10. The germline V gene has CDR1 LGHNA and CDR2 YNFKEQ. The CDR3 runs to 20 residues.